The clone carrying this T cell receptor beta chain was seen a handful of times. The entry originates in a study of T-cell reconstitution after alpha-beta-depleted transplantation in children. This CDR3 contains 16 residues. With 6 bases removed from V and 4 bases from J, the gap between germline ends came to 20 bases. From germline, CDR1 is MNHEY and CDR2 SMNVEV (reference sequence). Researchers prepared the TCRbeta library using unique molecular identifiers, the study reports. TCRdb re-derived calls from the PCR reads in MiXCR, one entry per CDR3 protein. The sample lists around 700,000 distinct CDR3 sequences, around 13% seen once, with roughly 0.84% in the top ten.

The sequencing used PBMCs, collected before TCRalphabeta/CD19-depleted stem cell transplant. This clonotype was sampled from a girl aged 2-15 years with congenital amegakaryocytic thrombocytopenia, due to receive a stem cell transplant. This chain connects TRBV27 to TRBJ2-3; D is possibly TRBD2 (6 bases). In DNA form, the CDR3 reads TGTGCCAGCAGCCGGTTCGCGCGGGACGTCCCAGATACGCAGTATTTT. It specifies CASSRFARDVPDTQYF.